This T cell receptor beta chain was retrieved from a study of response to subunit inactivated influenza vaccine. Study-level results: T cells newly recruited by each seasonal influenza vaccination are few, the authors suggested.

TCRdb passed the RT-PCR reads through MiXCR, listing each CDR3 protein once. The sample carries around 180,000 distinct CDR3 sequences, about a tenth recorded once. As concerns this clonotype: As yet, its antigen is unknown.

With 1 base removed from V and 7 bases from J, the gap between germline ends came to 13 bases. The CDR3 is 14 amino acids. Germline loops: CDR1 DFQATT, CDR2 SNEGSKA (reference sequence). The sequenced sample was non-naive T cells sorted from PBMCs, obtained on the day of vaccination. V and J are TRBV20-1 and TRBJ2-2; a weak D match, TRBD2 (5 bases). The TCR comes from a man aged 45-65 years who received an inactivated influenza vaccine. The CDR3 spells CSARVGGSVGELFF. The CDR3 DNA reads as TGCAGTGCTAGAGTTGGAGGATCGGTCGGGGAGCTGTTTTTT.